Presented here are 2 T cell receptor beta chains from one specimen sequenced in a study of shared T cell receptors in the human thymus. The method was immunoSEQ multiplex PCR; TCRdb's version includes in-frame clones alone and lacks a portion of them. This table holds hundreds of thousands of clones, around 87% found once. These data also formed part of another study, on human thymus T cells.

Sample: thymocytes. The receptors come from a boy younger than two with a congenital heart defect.

The V and J genes are TRBV30 and TRBJ2-7, with D possibly TRBD1 on 6 matching bases. The CDR3 spans 16 residues. V was shortened by 1 base and J by 7 bases, with 23 bases between the two germline ends. The germline V gene has CDR1 GTSNPN and CDR2 SVGIG (reference sequence). The DNA of the CDR3 is TGTGCCTGGAGTGCCGACCCGCAAGGGGGAGTAGCTGAGCAGTACTTC. Translation: CAWSADPQGGVAEQYF.

V usage is TRBV25-1 and J usage is TRBJ1-1; 10 nucleotides match TRBD1. Germline V gene data show CDR1 as MGHDK and CDR2 as SYGVNS. The CDR3 has 14 amino acids. Germline trimming cut 6 bases from V and 8 bases from J; bases unmatched to any gene: 9. The CDR3 nucleotides are TGTGCCAGCAGCCCGGGACAGGGGATCGGGGAAGCTTTCTTT. Translated, it gives CASSPGQGIGEAFF.